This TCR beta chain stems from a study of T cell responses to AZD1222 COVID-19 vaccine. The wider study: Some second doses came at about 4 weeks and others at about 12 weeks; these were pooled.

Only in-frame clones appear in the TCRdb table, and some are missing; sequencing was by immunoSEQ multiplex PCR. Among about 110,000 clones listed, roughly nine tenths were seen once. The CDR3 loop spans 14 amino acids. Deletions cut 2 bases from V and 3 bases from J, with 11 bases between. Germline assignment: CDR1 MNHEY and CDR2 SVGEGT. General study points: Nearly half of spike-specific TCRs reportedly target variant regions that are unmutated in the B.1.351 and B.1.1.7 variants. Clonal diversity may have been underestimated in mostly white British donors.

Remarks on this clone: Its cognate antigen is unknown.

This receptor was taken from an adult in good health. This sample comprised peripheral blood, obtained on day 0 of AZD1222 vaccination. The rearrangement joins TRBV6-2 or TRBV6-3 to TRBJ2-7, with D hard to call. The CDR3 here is CASSYLQLSYEQYF. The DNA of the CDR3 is TGTGCCAGCAGTTACCTCCAGCTCAGCTACGAGCAGTACTTC.